This T cell receptor beta chain was recovered during a study of blood T cell repertoires in COVID-19. In the study overall: Sites in the United States, Italy and Spain provided acute and convalescent COVID-19 samples. In each case, the material was cDNA or gDNA derived from T cells, B-cell-depleted T cells, or PBMCs.

In germline, CDR1 is MNHEY, CDR2 SVGAGI. This CDR3 is built from 14 residues. V lost 2 bases to trimming and J lost 2 bases; unmatched junction nucleotides: 3. Authors' methods: Estimated nucleated cell counts came from reference gene primer amplification. Produced via immunoSEQ multiplex PCR; TCRdb's table is partial and in-frame only. The V and J calls and clone size were taken over from that table, and D and trimming were inferred from the DNA. This repertoire shows approximately 62,000 clones, more than 80% found once; its top ten account for about 1.5%. The receptor was isolated from a man aged 60 to 69 with acute or convalescent COVID-19. The chain joins TRBV6-5 to TRBJ2-7; 7 nucleotides align to TRBD1. The sequenced material came from peripheral blood. CDR3 sequence: CASSYDRAPYEQYF. In DNA, the CDR3 is TGTGCCAGCAGTTACGACAGGGCTCCCTACGAGCAGTACTTC.